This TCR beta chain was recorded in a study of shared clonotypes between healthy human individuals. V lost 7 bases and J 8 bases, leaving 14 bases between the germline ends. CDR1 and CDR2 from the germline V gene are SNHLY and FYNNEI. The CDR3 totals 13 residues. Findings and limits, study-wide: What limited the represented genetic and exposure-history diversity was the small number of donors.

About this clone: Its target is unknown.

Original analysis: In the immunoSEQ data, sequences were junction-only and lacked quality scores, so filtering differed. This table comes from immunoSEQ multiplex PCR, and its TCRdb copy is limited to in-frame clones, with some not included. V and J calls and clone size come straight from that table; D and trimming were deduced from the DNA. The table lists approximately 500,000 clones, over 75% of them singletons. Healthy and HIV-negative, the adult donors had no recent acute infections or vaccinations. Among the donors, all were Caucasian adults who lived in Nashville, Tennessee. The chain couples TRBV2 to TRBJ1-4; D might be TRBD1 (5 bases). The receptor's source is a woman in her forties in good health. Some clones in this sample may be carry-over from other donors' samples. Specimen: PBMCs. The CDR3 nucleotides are TGTGCCAGCAATACGTGGGGGATGGAAAAACTGTTTTTT. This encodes CASNTWGMEKLFF.